This passage covers 21 T cell receptor beta chains from one sample sequenced in a study of OX40 agonist ivuxolimab in advanced cancers. The protocol was immunoSEQ multiplex PCR, while the TCRdb copy is restricted to in-frame clones and leaves out a portion. Here the sample spans 30,000 or so clones, more than 85% being singletons. Sequences were derived from CD4+ or CD8+ T cells sorted from blood, sampled in a trial of the OX40 agonist ivuxolimab. The receptor set was obtained from an adult with an advanced solid tumor such as melanoma, head and neck, liver or kidney cancer.

J is TRBJ1-6 and V is TRBV19; 8 nucleotides match TRBD1. This CDR3 is 16 amino acids long. Losses at the gene ends were 5 bases for V and 7 bases for J; bases not matched to a gene: 10. CDR1 and CDR2 (germline): LNHDA, SQIVND (reference sequence). The CDR3 DNA follows: TGTGCCAGTAGTCCATCCGGCCAGGGGGCGAATTCACCCCTCCACTTT. Protein product: CASSPSGQGANSPLHF.

This rearrangement joins TRBV7-9 to TRBJ2-3; perhaps TRBD2 as D (6 bases). The V end was cut by 5 bases, the J end by 3 bases, with 21 bases between. The CDR3 consists of 17 residues. In germline, CDR1 is SEHNR, CDR2 FQNEAQ (reference sequence). The CDR3 region is CASSPPPEGIITDTQYF. The CDR3 nucleotides are TGTGCCAGCAGCCCCCCCCCGGAGGGAATTATTACAGATACGCAGTATTTT.

The DNA for the CDR3 is TGTGCCAGCAGTTACGGTCCCAAACAGGGGACCACTGAAGCTTTCTTT. Amino acids: CASSYGPKQGTTEAFF. V is TRBV6-5 and J is TRBJ1-1; 7 nucleotides align to TRBD1. CDR1 and CDR2 from the germline V gene are MNHEY and SVGAGI. This CDR3 spans 16 amino acids. V shed 2 bases and J 4 bases; nucleotides not matched to a gene: 10.

The table lists this clone with a count of one. This sequence joins TRBV5-5 and TRBJ2-7; D unresolved. Deletions cut 2 bases from V and 3 bases from J, with 12 bases between. Germline lookup yields CDR1 SGHKS and CDR2 YYEKEE (reference sequence). The length of the CDR3 is 14 residues. CDR3: CASSFGSNHYEQYF. CDR3 sequence (DNA): TGTGCCAGCAGCTTCGGGTCTAACCACTACGAGCAGTACTTC.

In nucleotides, the CDR3 is TGTGCCAGCAGTTTCGGTGGACAAGAGACCCAGTACTTC. Translated: CASSFGGQETQYF. This chain joins TRBV27 and TRBJ2-5; no clear D gene. Trimming removed 3 bases from V and 2 bases from J, with 7 bases in between. Germline values: CDR1 MNHEY, CDR2 SMNVEV (reference sequence). This CDR3 comprises 13 residues.

The rearrangement links TRBV27 to TRBJ1-2, with D possibly matching TRBD1 (5 bases). The germline CDR1 and CDR2 sequences are MNHEY and SMNVEV (reference sequence). This CDR3 has 13 residues. Trimming removed 3 bases at V and 6 bases at J, with 11 bases between. CDR3 sequence (DNA): TGTGCCAGCAGTTTTTTGGGAGGGGATGGCTACACCTTC. Translated: CASSFLGGDGYTF.

The chain joins TRBV19 to TRBJ2-6; D is uncertain. Trimming removed 5 bases from V and 0 bases from J, with 11 bases in between. Germline V gene data show CDR1 as LNHDA and CDR2 as SQIVND (reference sequence). The CDR3 is made up of 16 amino acids. DNA for the CDR3: TGTGCCAGTAGTTTCCGGGCCCTCTCTGGGGCCAACGTCCTGACTTTC. Amino acid sequence: CASSFRALSGANVLTF. The variable domain in full, with the rest retrieved from reference TRBV19 and TRBJ2-6, is DGGITQSPKYLFRKEGQNVTLSCEQNLNHDAMYWYRQDPGQGLRLIYYSQIVNDFQKGDIAEGYSVSREKKESFPLTVTSAQKNPTAFYLCASSFRALSGANVLTFGAGSRLTVL.

This clone was detected once. The V call is TRBV10-3, the J call TRBJ1-1; 10 bases map to TRBD1. V dropped 8 bases and J dropped 0; count of bases not matched to a gene: 6. The CDR3 contains 15 residues. The germline V gene encodes CDR1 ENHRY and CDR2 SYGVKD. The CDR3 sequence is CAIGTGVPMNTEAFF. CDR3 coding DNA: TGTGCCATCGGGACAGGGGTGCCTATGAACACTGAAGCTTTCTTT.

This sequence joins TRBV2 and TRBJ2-1, with D tentatively TRBD1 (5 bases). CDR3 length equals 13 residues. Trimming took off 5 bases at V and 3 bases at J, with 8 bases between the two ends. Germline lookup yields CDR1 SNHLY and CDR2 FYNNEI. CDR3 sequence reads: CASSFDSYNEQFF. The CDR3 region has the DNA TGTGCCAGCAGTTTCGACAGCTACAATGAGCAGTTCTTC.

V gene TRBV19 combines with J gene TRBJ1-5; tentatively, D is TRBD1 (6 bases). Trimming took 6 bases from V and 0 from J, leaving 21 bases between them. This CDR3 is built from 18 residues. Germline assignment: CDR1 LNHDA and CDR2 SQIVND (reference sequence). The CDR3 spells CASRGANTYSYSNQPQHF. For the CDR3, the DNA is TGTGCCAGTAGGGGGGCCAACACATACTCTTATAGCAATCAGCCCCAGCATTTT. Together with reference TRBV19 and TRBJ1-5, the CDR3 gives the full variable domain: DGGITQSPKYLFRKEGQNVTLSCEQNLNHDAMYWYRQDPGQGLRLIYYSQIVNDFQKGDIAEGYSVSREKKESFPLTVTSAQKNPTAFYLCASRGANTYSYSNQPQHFGDGTRLSIL.

The rearrangement uses TRBV9 and TRBJ2-7, with no clear D. The CDR3 contains 17 residues. Germline lookup yields CDR1 SGDLS and CDR2 YYNGEE. Trimming pared 4 bases from V and 3 bases from J, leaving 23 bases between. The CDR3 DNA sequence: TGTGCCAGCAGCAGTGGATCGGCGCCGACCTCTTTCTACGAGCAGTACTTC. It yields the protein CASSSGSAPTSFYEQYF.

The chain uses TRBV2 and TRBJ2-2; 13 bases are shared with TRBD2. The germline V gene encodes CDR1 SNHLY and CDR2 FYNNEI. V dropped 4 bases and J dropped 8; count of bases not matched to a gene: 16. CDR3 length equals 19 residues. The CDR3 DNA follows: TGTGCCAGCAGTGGAACCTGGACTAGCGGGGGCCTCCCCGCGGGGGAGCTGTTTTTT. Its protein product is CASSGTWTSGGLPAGELFF.

This chain uses TRBV5-5 with TRBJ2-7; TRBD1 agrees at 9 bases. The CDR3 is 13 residues long. Germline trimming cut 5 bases from V and 5 bases from J; bases unmatched to any gene: 5. CDR1 and CDR2 from the germline V gene are SGHKS and YYEKEE (reference sequence). The CDR3 nucleotides are TGTGCCAGCAGGCCCGGGACAGGGAACGAGCAGTACTTC. Translated, it gives CASRPGTGNEQYF. Complete variable domain (other parts from reference TRBV5-5 and TRBJ2-7): DAGVTQSPTHLIKTRGQQVTLRCSPISGHKSVSWYQQVLGQGPQFIFQYYEKEERGRGNFPDRFSARQFPNYSSELNVNALLLGDSALYLCASRPGTGNEQYFGPGTRLTVT.

The sample holds one count of this clone. This rearrangement joins TRBV6-1 to TRBJ1-1; the D gene is possibly TRBD1 (5 bases). V was clipped by 6 bases and J by 0 bases, with 14 bases between them. The CDR3 sequence is 15 residues long. The germline V gene has CDR1 MNHNS and CDR2 SASEGT. The CDR3 region is CASRVRQTLNTEAFF. In DNA, the CDR3 is TGTGCCAGCAGGGTTAGACAGACCCTGAACACTGAAGCTTTCTTT.

The chain carries TRBV4-1 and TRBJ2-2; TRBD2 might be the D (5 bases). Trimming took 1 base from V and 5 from J, leaving 14 bases between them. Per germline, CDR1 MGHRA and CDR2 YSYEKL. This CDR3 is built from 16 residues. CDR3 residues: CASSQVNLGGTGELFF. CDR3 in DNA: TGCGCCAGCAGCCAAGTAAATCTAGGAGGTACCGGGGAGCTGTTTTTT.

This chain joins TRBV4-1 and TRBJ1-1; 10 bases are shared with TRBD1. The CDR3 length is 13 residues. J lost 11 bases, V lost 2 bases, and 5 bases had no gene match. CDR1 and CDR2 from the germline V gene are MGHRA and YSYEKL. CDR3 nucleotides: TGCGCCAGCAGCCAATTAGGGGACAGGGGTGCTTTCTTT. Its translation is CASSQLGDRGAFF.

V is TRBV5-4 and J is TRBJ2-7, with D possibly TRBD2 on 5 matching bases. Trimming shortened V by 4 bases and J by 5 bases, and 10 bases separated the two germline ends. Germline-derived CDR1 and CDR2 are SGHNT and YYREEE (reference sequence). This CDR3 region has 12 residues. CDR3 sequence reads: CASSAGPHEQYF. The CDR3 DNA follows: TGTGCCAGCAGCGCGGGCCCGCACGAGCAGTACTTC.

The V gene is TRBV18, the J gene TRBJ1-3; D remains unclear. Trimming shortened V by 6 bases and J by 0 bases, and 21 bases separated the two germline ends. Looked up from germline, CDR1 is KGHSH and CDR2 is LQKENI. The CDR3 has 18 amino acids. The CDR3 DNA reads TGTGCCAGCTCCCAAAAAATAAGTATCGGCATCTCTGGAAACACCATATATTTT. The encoded protein is CASSQKISIGISGNTIYF.

J is TRBJ1-5 and V is TRBV30; 8 positions match TRBD1. The CDR3 is 14 residues long. J lost 13 bases, V lost 0 bases, and 11 bases had no gene match. Germline V gives CDR1 GTSNPN, CDR2 SVGIG (reference sequence). CDR3 amino acids: CAWSVPGQEVGQHF. CDR3 nucleotides: TGTGCCTGGAGTGTCCCGGGACAGGAAGTAGGTCAGCATTTT.

This chain uses TRBV7-3 with TRBJ2-2; D ambiguous. Germline V gene sequence: CDR1 SGHTA, CDR2 FQGTGA. The CDR3 runs to 12 residues. Trimming pared 5 bases from V and 2 bases from J, leaving 3 bases between. CDR3 loop: CASSDNTGELFF. The CDR3 DNA sequence: TGTGCCAGCAGCGACAACACCGGGGAGCTGTTTTTT.

The chain has TRBV28 and TRBJ2-1, with 10 bases lining up with TRBD2. This CDR3 is 16 amino acids long. Germline CDR1 MDHEN, CDR2 SYDVKM. The J segment lost 4 bases and the V segment lost 6 bases, leaving 9 bases of the junction unmatched. CDR3 coding DNA: TGTGCCAGCAGCCCCACGTGGACTAGCGGATACAATGAGCAGTTCTTC. Its translation: CASSPTWTSGYNEQFF.